The subject of this entry is one T cell receptor (beta chain). The antigen is unknown. Expressed TCRB transcripts were sequenced because the isolated RNA had all been reverse transcribed beforehand. Produced via immunoSEQ multiplex PCR; TCRdb's table is partial and in-frame only. The sample has 250,000 to 300,000 clones, approximately 25% seen once. CDR1 MNHEY and CDR2 SVGAGI come from the germline V gene. This CDR3 comprises 14 residues. V lost 4 bases to trimming and J lost 4 bases; unmatched junction nucleotides: 7. The data originate from a study of beta chain features in type 1 diabetes. General study findings and limits: Sequencing from cDNA could over-represent high-TCR-expressing cells. People with Type 1 diabetes carried modestly yet significantly shorter TCRB CDR3s in all four CD4+ subsets. Within the patient group, naive, central memory and Treg TCRB repertoires appeared more similar to each other than within healthy donors.

Using CD45RO/CCR7/CD25/CD127/CD95/CD27, CD4+ naive, central memory, regulatory and stem cell-like memory cells were sorted. The chain is built from TRBV6-5 and TRBJ2-7; TRBD2 matches at 7 bases. The sequenced material came from naive CD4+ T cells from blood. The receptor's source is a woman in her twenties or thirties with type 1 diabetes. Written as DNA, the CDR3 is TGTGCCAGCAGTTTAACTAGCGACCAGTACGAGCAGTACTTC. The encoded protein is CASSLTSDQYEQYF.